This entry is about one T cell receptor beta chain. This record comes from a study of blood T cell repertoires in COVID-19. Study summary: The samples span acute and convalescent COVID-19 from the United States, Italy and Spain. PBMCs, B-cell-depleted T cells, or T cells provided the cDNA or gDNA that made up the material.

V dropped 4 bases and J dropped 0; count of bases not matched to a gene: 7. Germline CDR1 reads LGHNA; CDR2 reads YNFKEQ. The CDR3 extends over 16 amino acids. Source study methods: Counts of nucleated cells, estimated from reference gene primer amplification, were obtained. Here immunoSEQ multiplex PCR was the method, and the copy in TCRdb shows in-frame clones only, minus some. V and J calls and clone size are given by that table; D and trimming were obtained from the DNA. The sample comprises 240,000 or so clones, approximately 86% of which are singletons, and roughly 3% rests with the top ten. This receptor was identified in a woman aged 30 to 39 who had recovered from COVID-19. Sequencing was performed on peripheral blood. The V gene is TRBV4-2, the J gene TRBJ2-7; 9 bases align to TRBD1. CDR3 region: CASSPSGQGSSYEQYF. The CDR3 bases are TGTGCCAGCAGCCCATCGGGACAGGGATCCTCCTACGAGCAGTACTTC.